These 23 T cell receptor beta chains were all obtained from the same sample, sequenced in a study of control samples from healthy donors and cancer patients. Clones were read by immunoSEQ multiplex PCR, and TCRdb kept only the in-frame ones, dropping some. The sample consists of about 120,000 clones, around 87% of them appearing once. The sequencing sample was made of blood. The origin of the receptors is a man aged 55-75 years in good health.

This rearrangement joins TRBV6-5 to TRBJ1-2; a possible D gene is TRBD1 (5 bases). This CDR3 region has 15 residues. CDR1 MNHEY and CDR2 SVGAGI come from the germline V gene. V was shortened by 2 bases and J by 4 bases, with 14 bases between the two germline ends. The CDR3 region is CASSYRSDSFYGYTF. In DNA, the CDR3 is TGTGCCAGCAGTTACCGGAGCGACAGCTTCTATGGCTACACCTTC.

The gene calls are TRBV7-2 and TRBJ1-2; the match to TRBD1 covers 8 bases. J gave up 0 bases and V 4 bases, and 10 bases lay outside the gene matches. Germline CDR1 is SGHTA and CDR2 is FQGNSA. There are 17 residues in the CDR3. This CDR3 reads CASSSQTGDLSNYGYTF. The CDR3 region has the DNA TGTGCCAGCAGCTCTCAGACAGGGGACCTTTCTAACTATGGCTACACCTTC.

CDR3 amino acids: CASSIGRAPLHF. DNA of the CDR3: TGTGCCAGTAGTATCGGTCGGGCCCCCCTCCACTTT. The V and J genes are TRBV19 and TRBJ1-6, with D uncertain. Trimming stripped 3 bases from V and 13 bases from J, with 10 bases between. Germline V lookup: CDR1 LNHDA, CDR2 SQIVND (reference sequence). The CDR3 contains 12 residues.

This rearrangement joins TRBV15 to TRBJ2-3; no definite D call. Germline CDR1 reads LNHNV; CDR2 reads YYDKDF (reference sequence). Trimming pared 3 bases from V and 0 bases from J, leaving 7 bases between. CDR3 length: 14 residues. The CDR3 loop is CATSSERSTDTQYF. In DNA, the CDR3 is TGTGCCACCAGCAGTGAGAGAAGCACAGATACGCAGTATTTT.

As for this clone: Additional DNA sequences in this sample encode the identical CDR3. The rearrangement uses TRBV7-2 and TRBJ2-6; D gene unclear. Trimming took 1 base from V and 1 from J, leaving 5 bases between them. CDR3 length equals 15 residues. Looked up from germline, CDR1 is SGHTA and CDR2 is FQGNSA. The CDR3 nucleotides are TGTGCCAGCAGCTTAGGGCCGTCTGGGGCCAACGTCCTGACTTTC. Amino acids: CASSLGPSGANVLTF. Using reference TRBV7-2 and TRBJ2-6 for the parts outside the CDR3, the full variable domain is GAGVSQSPSNKVTEKGKDVELRCDPISGHTALYWYRQSLGQGLEFLIYFQGNSAPDKSGLPSDRFSAERTGGSVSTLTIQRTQQEDSAVYLCASSLGPSGANVLTFGAGSRLTVL.

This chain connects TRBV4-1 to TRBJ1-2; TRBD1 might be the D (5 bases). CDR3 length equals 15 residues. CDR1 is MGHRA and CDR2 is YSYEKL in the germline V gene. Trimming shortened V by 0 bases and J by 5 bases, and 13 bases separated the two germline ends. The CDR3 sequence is CASSQEGRAGYGYTF. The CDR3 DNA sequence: TGCGCCAGCAGCCAAGAGGGCAGGGCGGGATATGGCTACACCTTC.

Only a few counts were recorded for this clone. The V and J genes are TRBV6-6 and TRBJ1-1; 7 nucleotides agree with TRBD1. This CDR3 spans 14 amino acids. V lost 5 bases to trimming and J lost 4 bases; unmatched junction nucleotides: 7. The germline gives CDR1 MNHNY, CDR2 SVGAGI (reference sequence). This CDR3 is CASSPRQGLTEAFF. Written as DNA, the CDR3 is TGTGCCAGCAGTCCCCGACAGGGCCTCACTGAAGCTTTCTTT.

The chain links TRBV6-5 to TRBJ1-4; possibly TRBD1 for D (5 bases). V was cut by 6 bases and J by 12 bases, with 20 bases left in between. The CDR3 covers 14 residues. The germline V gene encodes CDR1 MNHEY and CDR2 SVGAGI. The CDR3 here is CASSQMYSGTQLFF. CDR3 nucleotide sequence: TGTGCCAGCAGCCAAATGTATTCCGGGACGCAACTGTTTTTT.

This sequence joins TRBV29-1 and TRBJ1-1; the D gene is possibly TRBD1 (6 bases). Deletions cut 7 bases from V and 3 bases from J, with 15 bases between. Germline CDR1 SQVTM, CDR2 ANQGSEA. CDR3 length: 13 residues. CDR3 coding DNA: TGCAGCGCCACGACAGGATTATACACTGAAGCTTTCTTT. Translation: CSATTGLYTEAFF.

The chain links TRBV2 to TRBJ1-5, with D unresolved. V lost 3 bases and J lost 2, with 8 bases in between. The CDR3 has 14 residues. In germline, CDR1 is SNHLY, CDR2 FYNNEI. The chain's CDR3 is CASSEGRGNQPQHF. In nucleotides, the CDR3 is TGTGCCAGCAGTGAGGGTCGCGGCAATCAGCCCCAGCATTTT.

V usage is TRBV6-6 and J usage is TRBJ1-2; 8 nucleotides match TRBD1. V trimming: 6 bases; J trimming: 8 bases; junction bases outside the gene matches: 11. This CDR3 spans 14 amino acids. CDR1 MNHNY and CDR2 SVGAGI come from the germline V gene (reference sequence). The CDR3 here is CASSRQGKLEGYTF. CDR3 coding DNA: TGTGCCAGCAGCCGACAGGGGAAGTTAGAGGGCTACACCTTC.

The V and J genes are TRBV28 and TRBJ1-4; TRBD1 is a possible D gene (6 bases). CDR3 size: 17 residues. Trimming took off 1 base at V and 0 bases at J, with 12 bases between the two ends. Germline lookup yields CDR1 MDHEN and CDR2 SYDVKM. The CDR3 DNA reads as TGTGCCAGCAGTTTATTGACGGGGGGCTCAACTAATGAAAAACTGTTTTTT. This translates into CASSLLTGGSTNEKLFF.

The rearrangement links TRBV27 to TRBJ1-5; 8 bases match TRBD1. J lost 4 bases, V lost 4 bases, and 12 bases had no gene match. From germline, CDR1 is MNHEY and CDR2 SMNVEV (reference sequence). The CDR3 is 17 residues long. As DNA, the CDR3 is TGTGCCAGCAGTTCATCATTATCCTGGACAGGGAATCAGCCCCAGCATTTT. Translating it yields CASSSSLSWTGNQPQHF.

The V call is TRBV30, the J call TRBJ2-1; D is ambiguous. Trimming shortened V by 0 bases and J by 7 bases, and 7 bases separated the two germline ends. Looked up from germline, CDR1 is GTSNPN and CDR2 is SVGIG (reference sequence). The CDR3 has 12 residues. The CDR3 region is CAWSVLSNEQFF. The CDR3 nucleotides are TGTGCCTGGAGTGTACTCAGTAATGAGCAGTTCTTC. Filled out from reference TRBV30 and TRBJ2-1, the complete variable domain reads SQTIHQWPATLVQPVGSPLSLECTVEGTSNPNLYWYRQAAGRGLQLLFYSVGIGQISSEVPQNLSASRPQDRQFILSSKKLLLSDSGFYLCAWSVLSNEQFFGPGTRLTVL.

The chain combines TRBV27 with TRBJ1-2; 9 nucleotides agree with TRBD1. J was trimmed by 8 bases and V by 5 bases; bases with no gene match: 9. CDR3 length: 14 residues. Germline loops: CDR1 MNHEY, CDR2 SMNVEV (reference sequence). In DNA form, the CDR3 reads TGTGCCAGCAGTCCAACAGGGGGCTATTTCGGCTACACCTTC. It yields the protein CASSPTGGYFGYTF.

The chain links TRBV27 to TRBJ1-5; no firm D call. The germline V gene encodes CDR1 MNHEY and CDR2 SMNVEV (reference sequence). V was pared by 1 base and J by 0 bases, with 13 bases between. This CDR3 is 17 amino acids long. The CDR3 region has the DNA TGTGCCAGCAGTTTATATGGCGGGGTTTTTAGCAATCAGCCCCAGCATTTT. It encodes CASSLYGGVFSNQPQHF.

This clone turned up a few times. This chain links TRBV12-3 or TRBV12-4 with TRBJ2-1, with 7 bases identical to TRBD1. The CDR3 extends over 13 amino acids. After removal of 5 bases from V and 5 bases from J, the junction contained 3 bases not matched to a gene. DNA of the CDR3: TGTGCCAGCAGTGGGACAGCCCACAATGAGCAGTTCTTC. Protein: CASSGTAHNEQFF.

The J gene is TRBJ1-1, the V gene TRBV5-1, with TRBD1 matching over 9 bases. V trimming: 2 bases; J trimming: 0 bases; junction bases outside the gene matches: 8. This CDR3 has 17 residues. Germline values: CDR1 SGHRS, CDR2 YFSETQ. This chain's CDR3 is CASSLATGGGMNTEAFF. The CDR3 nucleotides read TGCGCCAGCAGCTTAGCGACAGGGGGAGGCATGAACACTGAAGCTTTCTTT.

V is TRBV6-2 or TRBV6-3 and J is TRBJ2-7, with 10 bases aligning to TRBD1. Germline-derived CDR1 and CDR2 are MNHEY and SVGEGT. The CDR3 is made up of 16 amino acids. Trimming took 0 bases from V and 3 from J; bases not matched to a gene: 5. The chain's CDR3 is CASSYSMGTGDYEQYF. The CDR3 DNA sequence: TGTGCCAGCAGTTACTCGATGGGGACAGGGGACTACGAGCAGTACTTC.

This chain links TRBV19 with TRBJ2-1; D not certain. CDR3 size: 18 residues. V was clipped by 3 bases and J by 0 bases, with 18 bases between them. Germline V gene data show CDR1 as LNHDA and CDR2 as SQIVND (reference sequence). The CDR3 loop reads CASSIGMLGPTSYNEQFF. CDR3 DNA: TGTGCCAGTAGTATCGGAATGCTGGGCCCCACCTCCTACAATGAGCAGTTCTTC. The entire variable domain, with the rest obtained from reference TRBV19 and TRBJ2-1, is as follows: DGGITQSPKYLFRKEGQNVTLSCEQNLNHDAMYWYRQDPGQGLRLIYYSQIVNDFQKGDIAEGYSVSREKKESFPLTVTSAQKNPTAFYLCASSIGMLGPTSYNEQFFGPGTRLTVL.

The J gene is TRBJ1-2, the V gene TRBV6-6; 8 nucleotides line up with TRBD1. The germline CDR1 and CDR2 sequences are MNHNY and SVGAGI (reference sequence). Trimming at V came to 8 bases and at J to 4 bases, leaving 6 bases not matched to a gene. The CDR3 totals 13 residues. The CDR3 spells CASGTGQGYGYTF. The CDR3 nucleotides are TGTGCCAGCGGGACCGGACAGGGCTATGGCTACACCTTC.

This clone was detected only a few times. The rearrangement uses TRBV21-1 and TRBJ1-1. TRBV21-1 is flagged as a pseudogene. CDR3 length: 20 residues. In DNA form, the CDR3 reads TGTGCCAGCAGCAAAGCGGATAGAAGGTCCCATTCGTACCGGCACACTGAAGCTTTCTTT. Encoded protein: CASSKADRRSHSYRHTEAFF.

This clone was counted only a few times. The CDR3 protein is CASSPPGTANEKLFF. DNA for the CDR3: TGTGCCAGCTCACCACCGGGGACTGCTAATGAAAAACTGTTTTTT. V gene TRBV18 combines with J gene TRBJ1-4; D possibly corresponds to TRBD1 (5 bases). CDR3 length equals 15 residues. Germline loops: CDR1 KGHSH, CDR2 LQKENI. Trimming stripped 0 bases from V and 3 bases from J, with 8 bases between.